This T cell receptor (beta chain) was sequenced in a study of post-analysis software for immune sequencing data. Study-wide background: Patients had relapsing-remitting, secondary progressive or progressive-relapsing multiple sclerosis; some lacked subtype.

The CDR3 loop spans 15 amino acids. J gave up 4 bases and V 0 bases, and 6 bases lay outside the gene matches. In germline, CDR1 is DFQATT, CDR2 SNEGSKA (reference sequence). General study results and limits: For normalized Chao1 diversity, multiple sclerosis patients scored significantly lower than controls did. Patients carried a handful of TRBV segments more frequently than controls did, and TRBV5-6, TRBV5-1 and TRBV20-1 were among them.

On this clonotype itself: The antigen is unknown.

The library was made from cDNA and included unique molecular identifiers. The T cell input of roughly 0.95 to 11 million gave roughly 0.5 million cDNA molecules. A single record per CDR3 protein comes from TCRdb applying MiXCR to the PCR reads. Here the sample spans hundreds of thousands of distinct CDR3 sequences, 30% being singletons. Material for sequencing was blood. This sequence originates from a girl aged 5 to 17 with multiple sclerosis. J is TRBJ2-3 and V is TRBV20-1; TRBD2 aligns across 8 bases. DNA of the CDR3: TGCAGTGCTAGAGATTTTTCGGGAGGGTCAGATACGCAGTATTTT. Translation gives CSARDFSGGSDTQYF.